This TCR beta chain is drawn from a study of T cell responses to AZD1222 COVID-19 vaccine. Study-wide results and caveats: Regions 160-218 and 743-854 held dominance among vaccine-associated CD4 TCRs, which spanned spike. Two AZD1222 administrations were followed by greater Spike-specific TCR breadth and depth. Repertoire sampling occurred only after the peak T cell response.

Only one count was recorded for this clone. Its cognate antigen is unknown. Generated by immunoSEQ multiplex PCR, the TCRdb table keeps only in-frame clones and is missing some. The data hold some 150,000 clones, with about nine tenths observed a single time. Recipients boosted at about 4 weeks or about 12 weeks are pooled. The CDR3 consists of 17 residues. The sample here was peripheral blood, taken 28 days after the second AZD1222 dose. The clonotype was recovered from an adult who received the AZD1222 COVID-19 vaccine. The V call is TRBV12-2, the J call TRBJ2-1; the table gives TRBD2 as D, unverified against the DNA. TRBV12-2 is a recognized pseudogene. As DNA, the CDR3 is TGTGCAAGTCGCTACGGGACTAGCGGGAATCTGTATGGTGAGCAGTTCTTC. Amino acid sequence: CASRYGTSGNLYGEQFF.